These 9 T cell receptor beta chains share one sample of origin, sequenced in a study of cytomegalovirus exposure and HLA in healthy donors. It was with 60 Vbeta and 13 Jbeta primers that the PCR ran. Only in-frame clones appear in the TCRdb table, and some are missing; sequencing was by immunoSEQ multiplex PCR. The sample carries approximately 190,000 clones, around 83% recorded once. Sequenced input: PBMCs. All receptors derive from a middle-aged man in good health and CMV-seropositive.

The chain combines TRBV19 with TRBJ1-5; 7 bases fit TRBD1. CDR1 is LNHDA, CDR2 SQIVND, per germline (reference sequence). The CDR3 sequence is 15 residues long. Germline trimming cut 6 bases from V and 2 bases from J; bases unmatched to any gene: 7. As DNA, the CDR3 is TGTGCCAGTAGCATCACAGGGGACCGCAATCAGCCCCAGCATTTT. This sequence encodes CASSITGDRNQPQHF.

This chain links TRBV6-1 with TRBJ1-5; D gene unclear. Germline V gene data show CDR1 as MNHNS and CDR2 as SASEGT. V was cut by 2 bases and J by 6 bases, with 11 bases left in between. The CDR3 contains 14 residues. The CDR3 DNA is TGTGCCAGCAGTGAACCCGTTCCAGGTCAGCCCCAGCATTTT. It yields the protein CASSEPVPGQPQHF.

The CDR3 reads CAGGGPVANTEAFF. The CDR3 nucleotides are TGTGCCGGGGGGGGGCCGGTTGCGAACACTGAAGCTTTCTTT. V usage is TRBV7-9 and J usage is TRBJ1-1, with TRBD1 as a possible D gene (6 bases). CDR3 length: 14 residues. The germline gives CDR1 SEHNR, CDR2 FQNEAQ (reference sequence). V gave up 11 bases and J gave up 1 base, with 17 bases separating them.

This clone was recorded once. This chain joins TRBV4-1 and TRBJ2-5; 14 bases line up with TRBD2. The end of the DNA is better explained by TRBJ2-7, so the J call may be wrong. Germline CDR1 MGHRA, CDR2 YSYEKL. This CDR3 is built from 16 residues. The CDR3 DNA follows: TGCGCCAGCAGCGGCGGACTAGCGGGGGGCCACTACGAGCAGTACTTC. Translating it yields CASSGGLAGGHYEQYF.

The chain joins TRBV5-1 to TRBJ2-7; tentatively, D is TRBD1 (7 bases). CDR1 and CDR2 (germline): SGHRS, YFSETQ. V was cut by 4 bases and J by 2 bases, with 28 bases left in between. This CDR3 is 19 amino acids long. CDR3 sequence: CASSRGGGLRNPSTYEQYF. DNA of the CDR3: TGCGCCAGCAGCCGAGGGGGCGGACTACGCAACCCTTCCACCTACGAGCAGTACTTC.

The chain has TRBV7-2 and TRBJ2-3; 7 bases are shared with TRBD2. CDR1 is SGHTA and CDR2 is FQGNSA in the germline V gene. The CDR3 has 14 residues. The V segment lost 4 bases and the J segment 7 bases; nucleotides outside the gene matches: 8. Here the CDR3 DNA reads TGTGCCAGCAGCTCCCGACTAGCTCTTAATACGCAGTATTTT. This codes for CASSSRLALNTQYF.

The rearrangement links TRBV27 to TRBJ2-7; 7 bases agree with TRBD1. Germline V lookup: CDR1 MNHEY, CDR2 SMNVEV (reference sequence). V dropped 5 bases and J dropped 12; count of bases not matched to a gene: 7. The CDR3 extends over 11 amino acids. The CDR3 coding sequence is TGTGCCAGCAGTAGAGGGACAGTGCTGTACTTC. Its protein is CASSRGTVLYF.

V is TRBV29-1 and J is TRBJ1-3, with 7 bases that match TRBD1. V was pared by 6 bases and J by 0 bases, with 8 bases of the junction left unmatched. The CDR3 is 15 amino acids. CDR1 and CDR2 from the germline V gene are SQVTM and ANQGSEA. DNA of the CDR3: TGCAGCGTCGCACGGGACAGCAACTCTGGAAACACCATATATTTT. Its protein product is CSVARDSNSGNTIYF.

The J gene is TRBJ2-7, the V gene TRBV5-5; 7 bases fit TRBD1. Trimming removed 3 bases from V and 0 bases from J; junction bases left unmatched: 6. The CDR3 sequence is 15 residues long. CDR1 SGHKS and CDR2 YYEKEE come from the germline V gene (reference sequence). The CDR3 DNA reads as TGTGCCAGCAGCTGGACCGGGACAGACTCCTACGAGCAGTACTTC. This gives the protein CASSWTGTDSYEQYF.